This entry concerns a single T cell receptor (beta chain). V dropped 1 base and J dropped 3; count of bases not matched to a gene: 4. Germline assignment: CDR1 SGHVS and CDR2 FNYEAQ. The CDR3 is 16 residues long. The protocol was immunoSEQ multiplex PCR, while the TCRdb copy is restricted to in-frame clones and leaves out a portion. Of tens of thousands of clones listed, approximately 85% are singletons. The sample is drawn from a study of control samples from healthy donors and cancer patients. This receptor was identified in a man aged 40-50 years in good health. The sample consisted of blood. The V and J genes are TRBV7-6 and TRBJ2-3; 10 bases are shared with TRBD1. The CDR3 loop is CASSLVSGQGTDTQYF. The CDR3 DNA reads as TGTGCCAGCAGCTTAGTGTCGGGACAGGGGACAGATACGCAGTATTTT.